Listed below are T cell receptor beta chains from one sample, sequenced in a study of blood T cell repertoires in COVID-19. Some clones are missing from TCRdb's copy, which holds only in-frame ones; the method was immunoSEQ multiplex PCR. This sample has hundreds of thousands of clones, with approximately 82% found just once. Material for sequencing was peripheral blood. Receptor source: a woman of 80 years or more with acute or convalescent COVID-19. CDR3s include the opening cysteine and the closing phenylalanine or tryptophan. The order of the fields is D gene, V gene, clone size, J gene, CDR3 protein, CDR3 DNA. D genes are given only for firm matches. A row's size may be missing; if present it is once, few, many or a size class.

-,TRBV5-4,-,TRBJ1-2,CASSRGVDYGYTF,TGTGCCAGCAGTCGGGGGGTAGACTATGGCTACACCTTC
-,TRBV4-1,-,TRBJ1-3,CASSLQAQNSGNTIYF,TGCGCCAGCAGTCTCCAGGCACAAAACTCTGGAAACACCATATATTTT
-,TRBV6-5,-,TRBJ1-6,CASKVASSYNSPLHF,TGTGCCAGCAAAGTCGCCAGCTCCTATAATTCACCCCTCCACTTT
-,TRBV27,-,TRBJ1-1,CASSLQGRAFF,TGTGCCAGCAGTTTACAGGGGCGAGCTTTCTTT
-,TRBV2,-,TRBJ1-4,CASRLDEKLFF,TGTGCCAGCAGATTAGATGAAAAACTGTTTTTT
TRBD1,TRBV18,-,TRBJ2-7,CASSPVAGGLYEQYF,TGTGCCAGCTCACCAGTGGCAGGGGGCCTCTACGAGCAGTACTTC
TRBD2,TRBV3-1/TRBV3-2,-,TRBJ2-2,CASSQTSGVRTGELFF,TGTGCCAGCAGCCAGACTAGCGGGGTTCGCACCGGGGAGCTGTTTTTT
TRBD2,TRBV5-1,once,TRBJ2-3,CASSPSGSTDTQYF,TGCGCCAGCAGCCCTAGCGGTAGCACAGATACGCAGTATTTT
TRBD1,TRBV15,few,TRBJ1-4,CATSRGPGPMADPTGEKLFF,TGTGCCACCAGCAGAGGTCCGGGACCAATGGCAGACCCGACAGGGGAAAAACTGTTTTTT
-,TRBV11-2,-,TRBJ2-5,CASSLGNRGARETQYF,TGTGCCAGCAGCTTAGGGAATCGGGGGGCGCGAGAGACCCAGTACTTC
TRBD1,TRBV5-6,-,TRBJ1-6,CASSLEDRANSPLHF,TGTGCCAGCAGCTTGGAGGACAGGGCTAATTCACCCCTCCACTTT
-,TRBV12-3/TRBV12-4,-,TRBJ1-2,CASTEGVDYTF,TGTGCCAGCACCGAGGGGGTTGACTACACCTTC
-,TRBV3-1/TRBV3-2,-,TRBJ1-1,CASSQLGTEAFF,TGTGCCAGCAGCCAACTCGGCACTGAAGCTTTCTTT
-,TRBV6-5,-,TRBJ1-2,CASSYSRTARGYTF,TGTGCCAGCAGTTATTCCCGGACAGCCCGTGGCTACACCTTC
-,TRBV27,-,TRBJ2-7,CASRVARVFYEQYF,TGTGCCAGCAGAGTGGCCAGGGTCTTCTACGAGCAGTACTTC
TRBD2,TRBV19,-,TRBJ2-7,CASSIGASGAYEQYF,TGTGCCAGTAGTATAGGCGCCAGCGGGGCCTACGAGCAGTACTTC
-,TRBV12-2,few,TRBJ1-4,CASRPRYVFNEKLFF,TGTGCAAGTCGCCCCCGTTATGTCTTTAATGAAAAACTGTTTTTT
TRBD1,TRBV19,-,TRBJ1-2,CASSKPRPGQGTVNYGYTF,TGTGCCAGTAGTAAGCCAAGACCGGGACAGGGCACGGTGAACTATGGCTACACCTTC